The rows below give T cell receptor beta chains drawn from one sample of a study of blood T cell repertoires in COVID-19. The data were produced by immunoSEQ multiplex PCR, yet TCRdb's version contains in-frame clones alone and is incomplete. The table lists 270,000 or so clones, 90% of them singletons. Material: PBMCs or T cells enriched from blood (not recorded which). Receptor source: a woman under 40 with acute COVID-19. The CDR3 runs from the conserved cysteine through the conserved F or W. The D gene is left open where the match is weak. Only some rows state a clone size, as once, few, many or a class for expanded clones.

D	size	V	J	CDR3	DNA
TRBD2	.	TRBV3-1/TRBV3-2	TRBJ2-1	CASSQALAGGYNEQFF	TGTGCCAGCAGCCAAGCCCTAGCGGGAGGGTACAATGAGCAGTTCTTC
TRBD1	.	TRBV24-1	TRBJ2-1	CATSDQIPGTGLDEQFF	TGTGCCACCAGTGACCAAATTCCGGGGACAGGACTCGATGAGCAGTTCTTC
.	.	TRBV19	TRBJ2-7	CASSIVGAGEQYF	TGTGCCAGTAGTATAGTTGGGGCTGGGGAGCAGTACTTC
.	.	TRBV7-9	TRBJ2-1	CASTLTSSDEQFF	TGTGCCAGCACTCTAACTAGTTCAGATGAGCAGTTCTTC
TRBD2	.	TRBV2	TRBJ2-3	CASSESSGRIPDTQYF	TGTGCCAGCAGTGAATCTAGCGGGAGGATCCCAGATACGCAGTATTTT
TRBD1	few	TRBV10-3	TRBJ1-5	CATARQGEGNQPQHF	TGTGCCACCGCACGACAGGGTGAAGGCAATCAGCCCCAGCATTTT
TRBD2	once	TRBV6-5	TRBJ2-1	CASSLAGGVNEQFF	TGTGCCAGCTCGCTAGCGGGAGGGGTCAATGAGCAGTTCTTC
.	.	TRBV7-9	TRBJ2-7	CASSFGVGPYEQYF	TGTGCCAGCAGCTTCGGGGTCGGCCCCTACGAGCAGTACTTC
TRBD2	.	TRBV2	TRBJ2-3	CASSQAGETDTQYF	TGTGCCAGCAGTCAAGCGGGAGAAACAGATACGCAGTATTTT
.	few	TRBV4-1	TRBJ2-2	CASSQGQNTGELFF	TGCGCCAGCAGCCAAGGACAGAACACCGGGGAGCTGTTTTTT
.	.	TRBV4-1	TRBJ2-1	CASSQDGGINSYNEQFF	TGCGCCAGCAGCCAAGATGGCGGGATCAACTCCTACAATGAGCAGTTCTTC
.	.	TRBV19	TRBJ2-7	CASSIGTVNYEQYF	TGTGCCAGTAGTATAGGGACTGTGAACTACGAGCAGTACTTC
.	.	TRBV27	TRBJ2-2	CASRGGVATGELFF	TGTGCCAGCAGGGGGGGAGTGGCCACCGGGGAGCTGTTTTTT
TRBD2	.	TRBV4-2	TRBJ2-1	CASSQVVAGESNEQFF	TGTGCCAGCAGCCAAGTTGTAGCGGGAGAGTCAAATGAGCAGTTCTTC
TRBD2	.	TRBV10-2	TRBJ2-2	CARRSSGSPSTGELFF	TGCGCCCGACGAAGTAGCGGGAGCCCCAGTACCGGGGAGCTGTTTTTT
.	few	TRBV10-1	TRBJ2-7	CASSESNETYEQYF	TGCGCCAGCAGTGAGTCAAATGAGACCTACGAGCAGTACTTC
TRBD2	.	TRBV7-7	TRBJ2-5	CASSSSGGEETQYF	TGTGCCAGCAGCTCCAGCGGGGGAGAGGAGACCCAGTACTTC
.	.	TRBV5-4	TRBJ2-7	CASSLGPKSSYEQYF	TGTGCCAGCAGCTTGGGCCCGAAGAGCTCCTACGAGCAGTACTTC
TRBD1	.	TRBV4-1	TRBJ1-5	CASSQDVDRGQPQHF	TGCGCCAGCAGCCAAGACGTTGACAGGGGACAGCCCCAGCATTTT
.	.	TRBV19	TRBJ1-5	CASSIGGYSNQPQHF	TGTGCCAGTAGTATAGGAGGTTATAGCAATCAGCCCCAGCATTTT
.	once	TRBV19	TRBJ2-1	CASSTLGGNEQFF	TGTGCCAGTAGTACACTAGGGGGCAATGAGCAGTTCTTC
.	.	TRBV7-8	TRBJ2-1	CASSLDQNNNEQFF	TGTGCCAGCAGCTTAGATCAGAACAACAATGAGCAGTTCTTC
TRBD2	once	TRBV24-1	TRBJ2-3	CATSDGTSGTTDTQYF	TGTGCCACCAGTGACGGGACTAGCGGGACCACAGATACGCAGTATTTT
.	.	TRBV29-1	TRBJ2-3	CSAVPGLHTDTQYF	TGCAGCGCCGTGCCCGGACTACACACAGATACGCAGTATTTT
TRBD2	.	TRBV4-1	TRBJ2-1	CASSQPTSGSYNEQFF	TGCGCCAGCAGCCAACCAACTAGCGGGAGCTACAATGAGCAGTTCTTC
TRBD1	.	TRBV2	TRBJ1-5	CASSEFRGFNQPQHF	TGTGCCAGCAGTGAATTCAGGGGGTTCAATCAGCCCCAGCATTTT
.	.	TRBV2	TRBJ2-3	CASSPRPTDTQYF	TGTGCCAGCAGTCCCCGTCCCACAGATACGCAGTATTTT
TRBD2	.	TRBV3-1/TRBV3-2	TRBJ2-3	CASRTGLADTDTQYF	TGTGCCAGCAGGACCGGACTAGCGGACACAGATACGCAGTATTTT
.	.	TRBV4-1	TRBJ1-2	CASSQILRGDYGYTF	TGCGCCAGCAGCCAAATTCTCAGGGGAGACTATGGCTACACCTTC
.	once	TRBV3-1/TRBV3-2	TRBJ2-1	CASSQANGGREAFF	TGTGCCAGCAGCCAAGCCAATGGAGGGAGAGAGGCGTTCTTC
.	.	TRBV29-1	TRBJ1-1	CSVLGRNTEAFF	TGCAGCGTCCTAGGGAGGAACACTGAAGCTTTCTTT
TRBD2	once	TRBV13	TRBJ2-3	CASTEPSGGGDTQYF	TGTGCCAGCACCGAGCCGAGCGGCGGGGGGGATACGCAGTATTTT
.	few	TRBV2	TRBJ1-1	CASSSGNTEAFF	TGTGCCAGCAGTTCAGGGAACACTGAAGCTTTCTTT
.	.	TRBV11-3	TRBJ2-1	CASSLNVAVDNEQFF	TGTGCCAGCAGCTTAAACGTGGCTGTGGACAATGAGCAGTTCTTC
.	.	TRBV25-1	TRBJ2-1	CASSERFYPADNEQFF	TGTGCCAGCAGTGAAAGATTCTACCCCGCCGACAATGAGCAGTTCTTC
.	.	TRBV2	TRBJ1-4	CASSLTTNEKLFF	TGTGCCAGCAGCCTTACAACTAATGAAAAACTGTTTTTT
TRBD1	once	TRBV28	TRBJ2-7	CASSQDRQDYEQYF	TGTGCCAGCAGCCAGGACAGGCAAGACTACGAGCAGTACTTC
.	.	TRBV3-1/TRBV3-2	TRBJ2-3	CASSQGWGLYTDTQYF	TGTGCCAGCAGCCAGGGGTGGGGACTCTACACAGATACGCAGTATTTT
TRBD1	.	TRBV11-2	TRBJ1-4	CASSSGQGANEKLFF	TGTGCCAGCAGCTCGGGACAGGGTGCCAATGAAAAACTGTTTTTT
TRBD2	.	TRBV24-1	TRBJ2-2	CATSDVDVASGTGELFF	TGTGCCACCAGTGATGTCGATGTGGCTAGCGGGACCGGGGAGCTGTTTTTT
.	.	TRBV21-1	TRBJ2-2	CASSKLAGGTENTGELFF	TGTGCCAGCAGCAAATTAGCGGGGGGGACAGAGAACACCGGGGAGCTGTTTTTT
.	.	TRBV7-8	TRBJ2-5	CASSLDGGGRLQETQYF	TGTGCCAGCAGCTTAGATGGTGGGGGCCGCCTCCAAGAGACCCAGTACTTC
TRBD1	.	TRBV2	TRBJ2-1	CASELGQGDNEQFF	TGTGCCAGCGAATTGGGACAGGGCGACAATGAGCAGTTCTTC
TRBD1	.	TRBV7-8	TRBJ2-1	CASSFDRQGLTYNEQFF	TGTGCCAGCAGCTTCGACAGACAGGGGTTAACCTACAATGAGCAGTTCTTC
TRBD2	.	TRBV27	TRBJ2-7	CASSLYTSGYEQYF	TGTGCCAGCAGTTTATATACTAGCGGCTACGAGCAGTACTTC
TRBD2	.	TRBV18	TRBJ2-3	CASSPRAAGGTSSTDTQYF	TGTGCCAGCTCACCCCGGGCAGCGGGAGGCACTTCTAGCACAGATACGCAGTATTTT
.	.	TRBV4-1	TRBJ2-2	CASSQETSRDGELFF	TGCGCCAGCAGCCAAGAAACTAGCCGCGACGGGGAGCTGTTTTTT
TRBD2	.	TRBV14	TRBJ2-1	CASSQPTSGIWSYNEQFF	TGTGCCAGCAGCCAACCTACTAGCGGTATCTGGTCCTACAATGAGCAGTTCTTC
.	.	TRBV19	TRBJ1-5	CASYMLYSNQPQHF	TGTGCCAGTTACATGTTGTATAGCAATCAGCCCCAGCATTTT
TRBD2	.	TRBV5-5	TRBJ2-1	CASSPLAGSYNEQFF	TGTGCCAGCAGCCCGCTAGCGGGCTCCTACAATGAGCAGTTCTTC
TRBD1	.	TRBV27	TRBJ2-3	CASSRRTGASTDTQYF	TGTGCCAGCAGCCGGAGGACAGGTGCTAGCACAGATACGCAGTATTTT